The 2 T cell receptor beta chains below were found in one sample sequenced in a study of molecular identifiers for immune sequencing clone quantification. MiXCR, run by TCRdb on the PCR reads, gives a single entry per CDR3 protein. The table has approximately 500,000 distinct CDR3 sequences, about a fifth seen once. The sequencing input was naive CD8+ T cells from blood, with Jurkat cell RNA spiked in. Subset of the sample: FACS-sorted CD8+CD4-CCR7+CD45RA+ naive T cells. These receptors were obtained from a human donor in good health. Some libraries in this study had Jurkat cell RNA spiked in.

Concerning this clonotype itself: Being one base from a much bigger clone, this may be a read error. This rearrangement joins TRBV7-2 to TRBJ1-1; D not resolved. CDR1 is SGHTA and CDR2 is FQGNSA in the germline V gene. The V end was cut by 11 bases, the J end by 3 bases, with 16 bases between. The CDR3 is made up of 13 amino acids. CDR3 loop: CACTPQVDTEAFF. Written as DNA, the CDR3 is TGTGCCTGCACCCCGCAGGTGGACACTGAAGCTTTCTTT.

The sample holds a few counts of this clonotype. The chain uses TRBV12-3 or TRBV12-4 and TRBJ1-1; TRBD1 might be the D (6 bases). The V end lost 0 bases, the J end lost 4 bases, and 12 bases lay between the germline ends. The CDR3 is 15 amino acids. CDR3 sequence (DNA): TGTGCCAGCAGTTTAGCGCTAACAGGGAGCACTGAAGCTTTCTTT. Its protein product is CASSLALTGSTEAFF.